The following is a T cell receptor beta chain sequence with its context. Clones were sequenced by immunoSEQ multiplex PCR, and TCRdb holds only the in-frame ones, with some missing. The sample records around 130,000 clones, roughly 91% being singletons. This specimen belongs to a study of blood T cell repertoires in COVID-19. Study-wide context: The analysed material was cDNA or gDNA that came from T cells, B-cell-depleted T cells, or PBMCs.

Trimming stripped 0 bases from V and 13 bases from J, with 18 bases between. Germline CDR1 is WNHNN and CDR2 is SYGVQD (reference sequence). This CDR3 has 15 residues. What was sequenced was peripheral blood. This TCR was sampled from a man aged 45 to 65 with active or convalescent COVID-19. The rearrangement uses TRBV10-1 and TRBJ2-2; a possible D gene is TRBD2 (6 bases). The CDR3: CASSESRLGVPRLFF. DNA of the CDR3: TGCGCCAGCAGTGAGTCGAGACTAGGTGTCCCACGGCTGTTTTTT.